Below are 6 T cell receptor beta chains sequenced from a single sample in a study of blood T cell repertoires in COVID-19. Sequenced by immunoSEQ multiplex PCR; TCRdb stores in-frame clones only, minus some. The table has about 140,000 clones, over 80% seen once. The sample taken for sequencing was peripheral blood. The receptors derive from a man in his 60s with active or convalescent COVID-19.

J is TRBJ2-2 and V is TRBV3-1 (or the pseudogene TRBV3-2); 7 bases are shared with TRBD1. The CDR3 totals 15 residues. From germline, CDR1 is LGHDT and CDR2 YNNKEL (reference sequence). Trimming removed 3 bases from V and 4 bases from J; junction bases left unmatched: 5. CDR3 nucleotide sequence: TGTGCCAGCAGCCAGTACAACAGGGGCACCGGGGAGCTGTTTTTT. This gives the protein CASSQYNRGTGELFF.

V and J are TRBV6-5 and TRBJ2-3, with D unclear. The CDR3 has 14 amino acids. The germline V gene encodes CDR1 MNHEY and CDR2 SVGAGI. The ends were cut back, 6 bases at V and 1 base at J, with 11 bases in the middle. CDR3 loop: CASRKPGRTDTQYF. CDR3 nucleotide sequence: TGTGCCAGCAGGAAGCCCGGTCGCACAGATACGCAGTATTTT.

V and J are TRBV28 and TRBJ2-7; 10 positions match TRBD1. Unmatched junction bases numbered 7, after V lost 3 bases and J lost 2 bases. Germline V gives CDR1 MDHEN, CDR2 SYDVKM. The CDR3 has 16 amino acids. CDR3 sequence reads: CASSFPMTGGPYEQYF. The DNA of the CDR3 is TGTGCCAGCAGTTTCCCAATGACAGGGGGCCCCTACGAGCAGTACTTC.

The V call is TRBV7-2, the J call TRBJ1-2; 8 positions match TRBD1. The ends lost 4 bases at V and 4 bases at J; junction bases unmatched: 5. Germline V lookup: CDR1 SGHTA, CDR2 FQGNSA. This CDR3 has 14 residues. This CDR3 reads CASSSYRGSYGYTF. The CDR3, as DNA: TGTGCCAGCAGCTCCTACAGGGGGAGCTATGGCTACACCTTC.

The V and J genes are TRBV5-1 and TRBJ2-4, with 7 nucleotides matching TRBD1. Germline assignment: CDR1 SGHRS and CDR2 YFSETQ. The V and J ends lost 0 bases and 1 base, in that order; junction bases with no gene match: 1. The CDR3 loop spans 15 amino acids. The CDR3 DNA sequence: TGCGCCAGCAGCTTGGAGGGGGCGGCCAAAAACATTCAGTACTTC. The encoded protein is CASSLEGAAKNIQYF.

This sequence joins TRBV6-1 and TRBJ1-1, with D perhaps matching TRBD1 (5 bases). V was cut by 3 bases and J by 0 bases, with 8 bases left in between. The CDR3 is 14 amino acids. Germline V lookup: CDR1 MNHNS, CDR2 SASEGT. CDR3 loop: CASSERQLNTEAFF. The CDR3 DNA sequence: TGTGCCAGCAGTGAGCGACAGCTGAACACTGAAGCTTTCTTT.